Shown below are 18 T cell receptor beta chains from a single sample sequenced in a study of T-cell memory formation after mild COVID-19 (dated by TCRdb to the early 2020s). The library relied on 5' RACE. Sequencing was performed on an Illumina NovaSeq 6000. TCRdb's own reprocessing of the public reads used fastp at Q25 and MiXCR and kept productive beta chains. Identical CDR3 protein sequences are pooled into one entry, listed with their most common genes and DNA. This sample comprises under 550,000 distinct CDR3 sequences, more than 15% of them detected only once. The ten largest make up 20% to 25% of the sample. The sample taken for sequencing was PBMCs or a T cell subset sorted from them (not recorded which). The origin of the receptors is a man aged 18 to 29 who had mild COVID-19 (a few samples of this study predate the infection). The sample titles of this study are shuffled in the database, so cell type and time point are left out; the donor was told from shared clones.

V usage is TRBV7-2 and J usage is TRBJ1-2; D not resolved. The CDR3 covers 12 residues. The germline V and J ends were trimmed by 1 base and 8 bases, with 8 bases remaining between them. Germline CDR1 SGHTA, CDR2 FQGNSA. This CDR3 is CASSLVRVGYTF. The CDR3 DNA reads as TGTGCCAGCAGCTTAGTGAGGGTGGGCTACACCTTC.

This clonotype was detected a few times. The chain has TRBV5-6 and TRBJ2-7; D is undetermined. This CDR3 has 15 amino acids. V was trimmed by 4 bases and J by 3 bases, leaving 17 bases between them. Germline V CDR1 and CDR2: SGHDT, YYEEEE. CDR3 sequence reads: CASSPRMGQLYEQYV. The CDR3 DNA is TGTGCCAGCAGCCCGAGGATGGGCCAGCTCTACGAGCAGTACGTC.

The rearrangement links TRBV24-1 to TRBJ2-1; D is perhaps TRBD1 or TRBD2 (5 bases each). V lost 9 bases, J lost 1 base, and 15 bases lay in between. This CDR3 spans 15 amino acids. Germline CDR1 is KGHDR and CDR2 is SFDVKD. CDR3: CATPGGTGSYNEQFF. As DNA, the CDR3 is TGTGCCACCCCCGGTGGGACCGGGTCCTACAATGAGCAGTTCTTC.

This chain's CDR3 is CSASRRTSTDTQYF. Here the CDR3 DNA reads TGCAGTGCTAGTAGGAGAACTAGCACAGATACGCAGTATTTT. This chain links TRBV20-1 with TRBJ2-3, with D hard to call. In germline, CDR1 is DFQATT, CDR2 SNEGSKA (reference sequence). V lost 3 bases and J 0 bases, leaving 10 bases between the germline ends. CDR3 length: 14 amino acids.

A few counts support this clonotype. The V gene is TRBV14, the J gene TRBJ2-3; a weak D match, TRBD2 (5 bases). The germline gives CDR1 SGHDN, CDR2 FVKESK. Trimming shortened V by 1 base and J by 9 bases, and 17 bases separated the two germline ends. This CDR3 region has 15 residues. The CDR3 DNA reads TGTGCCAGCAGCCAAGTGGGATCCGGAGGCTACACGCAGTATTTT. This sequence encodes CASSQVGSGGYTQYF.

The sample holds a few counts of this clonotype. The rearrangement uses TRBV28 and TRBJ1-3, with 7 nucleotides matching TRBD1. This CDR3 region has 14 residues. V shed 5 bases, J shed 5 bases, and the junction held 6 bases outside the gene matches. Germline V gives CDR1 MDHEN, CDR2 SYDVKM. CDR3 sequence reads: CASSGGQMRNTIYF. The CDR3 nucleotides are TGTGCCAGCAGTGGGGGACAGATGAGAAACACCATATATTTT.

This chain uses TRBV6-5 with TRBJ2-3; 9 nucleotides line up with TRBD2. The germline V gene encodes CDR1 MNHEY and CDR2 SVGAGI. The V gene end was trimmed by 2 bases and the J gene end by 0 bases; junction bases not matched to a gene: 0. CDR3 length equals 15 residues. This CDR3 reads CASSYAGGSTDTQYF. As DNA, the CDR3 is TGTGCCAGCAGTTACGCGGGGGGGAGCACAGATACGCAGTATTTT.

This clonotype has more than one count but fewer than ten. V gene TRBV18 combines with J gene TRBJ2-1; no reliable D call. V gave up 3 bases and J gave up 9 bases, with 6 bases separating them. CDR1 is KGHSH and CDR2 is LQKENI in the germline V gene. This CDR3 has 11 residues. Here the CDR3 reads CASSPRSEQFF. The CDR3 region has the DNA TGTGCCAGCTCACCTCGAAGTGAGCAGTTCTTC.

This clonotype came up a few times. J is TRBJ2-5 and V is TRBV28; TRBD1 might be the D (6 bases). Trimming pared 2 bases from V and 4 bases from J, leaving 11 bases between. Per the germline V gene, CDR1 is MDHEN and CDR2 is SYDVKM. The CDR3 contains 14 residues. The CDR3 sequence is CASSLGGKGETQYF. The CDR3 DNA is TGTGCCAGCAGTTTAGGGGGCAAGGGAGAGACCCAGTACTTC.

V is TRBV15 and J is TRBJ1-5; D gene unclear. CDR3 length equals 13 residues. CDR1 is LNHNV and CDR2 is YYDKDF in the germline V gene (reference sequence). The V end was cut by 3 bases, the J end by 5 bases, with 8 bases between. The CDR3 spells CATSSGRDQPQHF. CDR3 in DNA: TGTGCCACCAGCAGTGGTCGAGATCAGCCCCAGCATTTT.

The table lists this clonotype with many counts. CDR3 DNA sequence: TGTGCCAGCAGTACCACCCCGAGGGTAGATACGCAGTATTTT. This translates into CASSTTPRVDTQYF. This sequence joins TRBV7-3 and TRBJ2-3; D might be TRBD2 (5 bases). Germline loops: CDR1 SGHTA, CDR2 FQGTGA. The length of the CDR3 is 14 residues. V was shortened by 6 bases and J by 5 bases, with 15 bases between the two germline ends. The full variable domain, with the rest looked up from reference TRBV7-3 and TRBJ2-3, is GAGVSQTPSNKVTEKGKYVELRCDPISGHTALYWYRQSLGQGPEFLIYFQGTGAADDSGLPNDRFFAVRPEGSVSTLKIQRTERGDSAVYLCASSTTPRVDTQYFGPGTRLTVL.

In this sample, this clonotype turned up a few times. V gene TRBV29-1 combines with J gene TRBJ2-1; perhaps TRBD2 as D (5 bases). With 7 bases removed from V and 0 bases from J, the gap between germline ends came to 13 bases. This CDR3 region has 14 residues. In germline, CDR1 is SQVTM, CDR2 ANQGSEA. CDR3 protein: CSGGQASSYNEQFF. DNA of the CDR3: TGCAGCGGAGGGCAGGCGAGCTCCTACAATGAGCAGTTCTTC.

This clonotype occurred a few times. The chain uses TRBV4-2 and TRBJ1-4; D gene ambiguous. The V end was cut by 4 bases, the J end by 4 bases, with 10 bases between. The CDR3 totals 14 residues. Germline V gene lookup returns CDR1 LGHNA and CDR2 YNFKEQ. The CDR3: CASSPGTLNEKLFF. CDR3 bases: TGTGCCAGCAGCCCGGGAACCCTTAATGAAAAACTGTTTTTT.

This clonotype has just a few counts. The chain combines TRBV4-3 with TRBJ2-1; 7 bases match TRBD1. The CDR3 loop spans 14 amino acids. Germline values: CDR1 LGHNA, CDR2 YSLEER. With 0 bases clipped from V and 9 bases from J, the junction kept 5 bases outside the gene matches. The CDR3 DNA sequence: TGCGCCAGCAGCCAAGACAGGGGGTTTAGTGAGCAGTTCTTC. This gives the protein CASSQDRGFSEQFF.

This chain joins TRBV7-9 and TRBJ1-2; 7 bases match TRBD1. V shed 6 bases and J 0 bases; nucleotides not matched to a gene: 10. Germline loops: CDR1 SEHNR, CDR2 FQNEAQ (reference sequence). CDR3 length: 16 amino acids. The CDR3 spells CASSHPPGTANYGYTF. CDR3 nucleotides: TGTGCCAGCAGTCACCCCCCCGGGACAGCTAACTATGGCTACACCTTC.

The chain couples TRBV20-1 to TRBJ2-3; weak D call: TRBD1 (6 bases). Per the germline V gene, CDR1 is DFQATT and CDR2 is SNEGSKA (reference sequence). V was shortened by 7 bases and J by 2 bases, with 13 bases between the two germline ends. This CDR3 spans 13 amino acids. The CDR3 loop reads CSVFGGNTDTQYF. In DNA form, the CDR3 reads TGCAGTGTGTTTGGGGGCAACACAGATACGCAGTATTTT.

This chain uses TRBV6-1 with TRBJ1-6; TRBD1 agrees at 7 bases. Germline CDR1 reads MNHNS; CDR2 reads SASEGT. Losses at the gene ends were 7 bases for V and 10 bases for J; bases not matched to a gene: 10. The CDR3 is made up of 14 amino acids. The CDR3, as DNA: TGTGCCAGCACAAAGACAGGGTCTGGGTCACCCCTCCACTTT. Its translation is CASTKTGSGSPLHF.

This clonotype has more than one count but fewer than ten. This chain connects TRBV20-1 to TRBJ2-7; D unresolved. V lost 0 bases and J 1 base, leaving 10 bases between the germline ends. Germline CDR1 DFQATT, CDR2 SNEGSKA (reference sequence). The CDR3 sequence is 14 residues long. The DNA of the CDR3 is TGCAGTGCTAGAGAGAGCACCGGATCCTACGAGCAGTACTTC. Translation gives CSARESTGSYEQYF.